The 23 T cell receptor beta chains reported below all come from one sample, sequenced in a study of T cell repertoires in cytomegalovirus infection. TCRdb processed the reads anew with MiXCR; each CDR3 protein has one entry. The table lists around 530,000 distinct CDR3 sequences, around a quarter of them singletons, with roughly 13% in the top ten. The sample taken for sequencing was PBMCs. Receptors were obtained from a human donor in good health (CMV status not recorded). Some clones in this sample may be carry-over from other donors' samples.

This clonotype was seen a few times. This rearrangement joins TRBV7-7 to TRBJ1-1; D gene unclear. Germline CDR1 SSHAT, CDR2 FNYEAQ (reference sequence). There are 13 residues in the CDR3. Trimming shortened V by 5 bases and J by 7 bases, and 14 bases separated the two germline ends. CDR3 in DNA: TGTGCCAGCAGCCGAGCGGACGGAAATGAAGCTTTCTTT. Translating it yields CASSRADGNEAFF.

CDR3 region: CASTSPGGTEAFF. The DNA for the CDR3 is TGTGCCAGCACTTCCCCCGGGGGCACTGAAGCTTTCTTT. J is TRBJ1-1 and V is TRBV6-8; D might be TRBD1 (5 bases). The germline V gene has CDR1 MNHGY and CDR2 SAAAGT. The germline V and J ends were trimmed by 7 bases and 4 bases, with 13 bases remaining between them. The CDR3 loop spans 13 amino acids.

This rearrangement joins TRBV12-3 or TRBV12-4 to TRBJ2-7; 9 bases align to TRBD1. The length of the CDR3 is 15 residues. After removal of 4 bases from V and 2 bases from J, the junction contained 6 bases not matched to a gene. CDR3 amino acids: CASSSGQGIAYEQYV. CDR3 in DNA: TGTGCCAGCAGTTCGGGACAGGGTATCGCCTACGAGCAGTACGTC.

The rearrangement uses TRBV29-1 and TRBJ2-1; the D gene could be TRBD1 or TRBD2 (5 bases each). This CDR3 comprises 15 residues. Per the germline V gene, CDR1 is SQVTM and CDR2 is ANQGSEA. V dropped 6 bases and J dropped 4 bases, with 19 bases sitting between them. The CDR3, as DNA: TGCAGCGTCCGGGGCGTCAGCAAAGCATACAATGAGCAGTTCTTC. It yields the protein CSVRGVSKAYNEQFF.

The chain combines TRBV27 with TRBJ2-7; D gene uncertain. Germline V CDR1 and CDR2: MNHEY, SMNVEV (reference sequence). This CDR3 has 13 amino acids. V lost 2 bases and J 4 bases, leaving 9 bases between the germline ends. CDR3 bases: TGTGCCAGCAGTTTAAAGGGTGGATACGAGCAGTACTTC. This codes for CASSLKGGYEQYF.

This clonotype has more than one count but fewer than ten. J is TRBJ1-5 and V is TRBV7-9; 7 bases map to TRBD1. Per the germline V gene, CDR1 is SEHNR and CDR2 is FQNEAQ (reference sequence). V shed 5 bases, J shed 0 bases, and the junction held 4 bases outside the gene matches. The CDR3 covers 15 residues. The CDR3 loop is CASSRTGNSNQPQHF. CDR3 DNA sequence: TGTGCCAGCAGCCGGACAGGCAATAGCAATCAGCCCCAGCATTTT.

This clonotype was observed at least ten times. The chain is built from TRBV12-3 or TRBV12-4 and TRBJ1-2; weak D call: TRBD1 (6 bases). CDR3 size: 13 residues. The germline V and J ends were trimmed by 6 bases and 2 bases, with 10 bases remaining between them. CDR3 bases: TGTGCCAGCAGGCGACAGGCGAACTATGGCTACACCTTC. Residues: CASRRQANYGYTF.

In its sample, this clonotype was seen a few times. The chain couples TRBV6-2 or TRBV6-3 to TRBJ2-7; TRBD1 aligns across 9 bases. The CDR3 has 16 residues. The junction had 9 bases not matched to a gene; V was cut back by 2 bases and J by 4 bases. Germline CDR1 and CDR2: MNHEY and SVGEGT. The CDR3 loop is CASSYGSPGTGYEQYV. CDR3 DNA sequence: TGTGCCAGCAGTTACGGGTCCCCAGGGACAGGGTACGAGCAGTACGTC.

This clonotype was counted many times. V is TRBV7-2 and J is TRBJ2-1; 9 bases are shared with TRBD1. This CDR3 comprises 18 residues. V gave up 5 bases and J gave up 8 bases; unmatched junction bases: 19. Germline V gene lookup returns CDR1 SGHTA and CDR2 FQGNSA. The CDR3 spells CASSPRSWTGALFYEQFF. CDR3 bases: TGTGCCAGCAGCCCCCGTTCCTGGACAGGGGCCCTTTTCTATGAGCAGTTCTTC.

This clonotype was seen ten or more times. The chain has TRBV7-9 and TRBJ1-5, with D perhaps matching TRBD1 (5 bases). This CDR3 has 15 amino acids. Germline-derived CDR1 and CDR2 are SEHNR and FQNEAQ (reference sequence). V was trimmed by 5 bases and J by 6 bases, leaving 17 bases between them. CDR3 nucleotide sequence: TGTGCCAGCAGCGGGGGGACGTCGGCCTCTCAGCCCCAGCATTTT. It specifies CASSGGTSASQPQHF.

The chain couples TRBV30 to TRBJ1-1; tentatively, D is TRBD1 (6 bases). This CDR3 is built from 13 residues. The ends were cut back, 3 bases at V and 1 base at J, with 9 bases in the middle. CDR1 and CDR2 (germline): GTSNPN, SVGIG (reference sequence). CDR3 sequence reads: CAWRADRNTEAFF. Here the CDR3 DNA reads TGTGCCTGGAGAGCGGACAGGAACACTGAAGCTTTCTTT.

In this sample, this clonotype turned up many times. The chain carries TRBV7-2 and TRBJ1-5, with 8 positions matching TRBD1. Trimming took 5 bases from V and 1 from J; bases not matched to a gene: 4. Germline V lookup: CDR1 SGHTA, CDR2 FQGNSA. The CDR3 runs to 15 residues. CDR3 region: CASSRTGGSNQPQHF. CDR3 coding DNA: TGTGCCAGCAGCCGAACAGGGGGGAGCAATCAGCCCCAGCATTTT.

The V call is TRBV10-3, the J call TRBJ1-4; D not resolved. Germline loops: CDR1 ENHRY, CDR2 SYGVKD. Trimming left V 10 bases short and J 8 bases short, with 14 bases between. This CDR3 has 12 residues. The CDR3 here is CATLDPGEKLFF. DNA of the CDR3: TGTGCCACCCTGGACCCGGGGGAAAAACTGTTTTTT.

This clonotype was seen more than once but under ten times. J is TRBJ1-1 and V is TRBV29-1, with a tentative D call TRBD1 (6 bases). V lost 3 bases to trimming and J lost 1 base, with 12 bases between them. CDR3 length equals 14 residues. Germline V gene sequence: CDR1 SQVTM, CDR2 ANQGSEA. In nucleotides, the CDR3 is TGCAGCGTTGACCGGGACACTGGGAACACTGAAGCTTTCTTT. Translated, it gives CSVDRDTGNTEAFF.

The chain is built from TRBV28 and TRBJ2-2; 8 nucleotides match TRBD2. Germline lookup yields CDR1 MDHEN and CDR2 SYDVKM. V lost 7 bases to trimming and J lost 3 bases; unmatched junction nucleotides: 10. CDR3 length: 16 amino acids. The CDR3 bases are TGTGCCAGCAAAAACCCGGGAGGGAGGGACACCGGGGAGCTGTTTTTT. Translated: CASKNPGGRDTGELFF.

A single count supports this clonotype. This chain uses TRBV4-1 with TRBJ1-1; 8 nucleotides agree with TRBD1. The CDR3 loop spans 16 amino acids. CDR1 and CDR2 from the germline V gene are MGHRA and YSYEKL. After removal of 0 bases from V and 1 base from J, the junction contained 4 bases not matched to a gene. The chain's CDR3 is CASSQEGQAANTEAFF. The DNA for the CDR3 is TGCGCCAGCAGCCAAGAGGGACAGGCAGCGAACACTGAAGCTTTCTTT.

The chain combines TRBV28 with TRBJ1-5; D unresolved. Between the trimmed V and J ends, which lost 6 bases and 1 base, there was a span of 13 bases. The CDR3 covers 15 residues. The germline V gene encodes CDR1 MDHEN and CDR2 SYDVKM. The DNA of the CDR3 is TGTGCCAGCAGAAATTCGGCAGGCAGCAATCAGCCCCAGCATTTT. Translation: CASRNSAGSNQPQHF.

About this clonotype: One junction end does not reproduce the germline sequence, and a read error may be involved. The chain joins TRBV20-1 to TRBJ1-6; D perhaps matches TRBD1 (5 bases). The CDR3 extends over 14 amino acids. In germline, CDR1 is DFQATT, CDR2 SNEGSKA (reference sequence). CDR3 residues: CSARQGADNSPFHF. The CDR3 DNA is TGCAGTGCTAGACAGGGTGCGGATAATTCACCCTTCCACTTT.

The table lists this clonotype with many counts. The J gene is TRBJ1-2, the V gene TRBV6-2 or TRBV6-3, with a weak D call TRBD1 (5 bases). The germline V gene encodes CDR1 MNHEY and CDR2 SVGEGT. Trimming pared 6 bases from V and 8 bases from J, leaving 13 bases between. This CDR3 has 12 amino acids. CDR3 region: CASRIRQFGYTF. The CDR3 nucleotides read TGTGCCAGCAGGATTCGACAGTTCGGCTACACCTTC.

This clonotype occurred a few times. V is TRBV15 and J is TRBJ1-2; tentatively, D is TRBD1 (6 bases). The CDR3 runs to 16 residues. Germline CDR1 is LNHNV and CDR2 is YYDKDF (reference sequence). Trimming pared 0 bases from V and 3 bases from J, leaving 14 bases between. Written as DNA, the CDR3 is TGTGCCACCAGCAGAGATTTTCGGGGGCGAGACTATGGCTACACCTTC. As protein: CATSRDFRGRDYGYTF.

The genes are TRBV6-6 and TRBJ1-3; no reliable D call. V gave up 1 base and J gave up 2 bases, with 12 bases separating them. The germline gives CDR1 MNHNY, CDR2 SVGAGI (reference sequence). The CDR3 length is 16 residues. CDR3 sequence (DNA): TGTGCCAGCAGTTACTTTGGATCCGCCACTGGAAACACCATATATTTT. Translating gives CASSYFGSATGNTIYF.

The genes are TRBV27 and TRBJ2-5; no clear D. The CDR3 is made up of 13 amino acids. CDR1 MNHEY and CDR2 SMNVEV come from the germline V gene (reference sequence). Between the trimmed V and J ends, which lost 6 bases and 0 bases, there was a span of 8 bases. The CDR3 reads CASRGEYQETQYF. DNA for the CDR3: TGTGCCAGCAGGGGCGAGTACCAAGAGACCCAGTACTTC.

This clonotype was seen many times. This chain uses TRBV6-1 with TRBJ2-7; D not resolved. Trimming removed 0 bases at V and 3 bases at J, with 15 bases between. From germline, CDR1 is MNHNS and CDR2 SASEGT. The CDR3 runs to 16 residues. DNA of the CDR3: TGTGCCAGCAGTGAAGCGCTTGCAGGAGACGGCTACGAGCAGTACTTC. Translation gives CASSEALAGDGYEQYF.